This T cell receptor beta chain was identified in a study of long-term antiretroviral therapy in people with HIV. From each donor, at least one pre-ART PBMC sample and at least two post-ART PBMC samples were obtained. It was version v3.0 of the immunoSEQ assay that was run at survey level. Target depth was about 35,000-50,000 T-cell genomes per sample. This table comes from immunoSEQ multiplex PCR, and its TCRdb copy is limited to in-frame clones, with some not included. The table lists around 30,000 clones, approximately 87% of them singletons. V gave up 0 bases and J gave up 2 bases; unmatched junction bases: 5. CDR3 length: 18 residues. Germline lookup yields CDR1 SGHRS and CDR2 YFSETQ.

The receptor was derived from a young woman with HIV. The chain links TRBV5-1 to TRBJ2-1; 13 nucleotides align to TRBD2. The material was unsorted PBMCs, obtained 0.5 years after starting antiretroviral therapy. The CDR3 nucleotides read TGCGCCAGCAGCTTGGAGGGACTAGCGGGAAGGCCCTACAATGAGCAGTTCTTC. This encodes CASSLEGLAGRPYNEQFF.